Listed here are 12 T cell receptor beta chains from one sample, sequenced in a study of OX40 agonist ivuxolimab in advanced cancers. Profiling relied on immunoSEQ multiplex PCR, and the TCRdb table lists in-frame clones only, not all of them. Of about 76,000 clones listed, approximately 86% are singletons. The specimen comprised CD4+ or CD8+ T cells sorted from blood, sampled in a trial of the OX40 agonist ivuxolimab. The source is an adult with an advanced solid tumor such as melanoma, head and neck, liver or kidney cancer.

CDR3 sequence (DNA): TGTGCCAGCAGCGTAACGATGAACACTGAAGCTTTCTTT. Amino acid sequence: CASSVTMNTEAFF. The J gene is TRBJ1-1, the V gene TRBV9, with no clear D. V lost 1 base and J 0 bases, leaving 4 bases between the germline ends. There are 13 residues in the CDR3. Germline loops: CDR1 SGDLS, CDR2 YYNGEE.

The gene calls are TRBV6-1 and TRBJ1-2; a weak D match, TRBD1 (5 bases). CDR1 MNHNS and CDR2 SASEGT come from the germline V gene. CDR3 size: 15 residues. Between the trimmed V and J ends, which lost 6 bases and 0 bases, there was a span of 14 bases. CDR3 sequence: CASRLDSTTNYGYTF. The CDR3 DNA reads TGTGCCAGCAGATTAGACAGCACTACTAACTATGGCTACACCTTC.

V usage is TRBV7-9 and J usage is TRBJ2-7, with D unresolved. Germline CDR1 is SEHNR and CDR2 is FQNEAQ (reference sequence). The CDR3 extends over 15 amino acids. V gave up 3 bases and J gave up 0 bases, with 12 bases separating them. CDR3 region: CASSFGPSSSYEQYV. Here the CDR3 DNA reads TGTGCCAGCAGCTTCGGACCGTCGAGCTCCTACGAGCAGTACGTC.

The J gene is TRBJ1-6, the V gene TRBV5-1; TRBD1 matches at 9 bases. Germline V gives CDR1 SGHRS, CDR2 YFSETQ. The J segment lost 4 bases and the V segment lost 3 bases, leaving 5 bases of the junction unmatched. The CDR3 spans 16 residues. CDR3 nucleotides: TGCGCCAGCAGCTCGACAGACAGGGGGTATAATTCACCCCTCCACTTT. Protein: CASSSTDRGYNSPLHF.

This clone was observed a single time. The chain carries TRBV5-1 and TRBJ2-3; 10 nucleotides agree with TRBD2. The CDR3 totals 15 residues. Trimming cost V 4 bases and J 0 bases; bases outside gene matches: 2. In germline, CDR1 is SGHRS, CDR2 YFSETQ. The CDR3 region is CASSVTSGSTDTQYF. In nucleotides, the CDR3 is TGCGCCAGCAGCGTGACTAGCGGGAGCACAGATACGCAGTATTTT. Full variable domain (rest looked up from reference TRBV5-1 and TRBJ2-3): KAGVTQTPRYLIKTRGQQVTLSCSPISGHRSVSWYQQTPGQGLQFLFEYFSETQRNKGNFPGRFSGRQFSNSRSEMNVSTLELGDSALYLCASSVTSGSTDTQYFGPGTRLTVL.

This chain connects TRBV19 to TRBJ2-5; 9 bases agree with TRBD2. Gene TRBJ2-7 matches the end of the DNA better, so the J call may be wrong. Germline V gene data show CDR1 as LNHDA and CDR2 as SQIVND (reference sequence). The CDR3 totals 15 residues. In DNA form, the CDR3 reads TGTGCCAGTAGTATAGAAGCGGGGGGTTCATACGAGCAGTACTTC. Translated, it gives CASSIEAGGSYEQYF.

This clone occurred many times. This rearrangement joins TRBV28 to TRBJ1-4, with 8 bases that match TRBD1. The CDR3 contains 14 residues. Unmatched junction bases numbered 6, after V lost 4 bases and J lost 8 bases. Looked up from germline, CDR1 is MDHEN and CDR2 is SYDVKM. In DNA, the CDR3 is TGTGCCAGCAGTTCCCGGGACAGGACAGAAAAACTGTTTTTT. Amino acid sequence: CASSSRDRTEKLFF.

This clone was counted a few times. V usage is TRBV2 and J usage is TRBJ2-3; TRBD2 agrees at 8 bases. Germline values: CDR1 SNHLY, CDR2 FYNNEI. Trimming took 1 base from V and 3 from J; bases not matched to a gene: 3. This CDR3 region has 15 residues. CDR3 nucleotide sequence: TGTGCCAGCAGTGAAGGCGGGACTAGAACAGATACGCAGTATTTT. It encodes CASSEGGTRTDTQYF.

The chain joins TRBV6-6 to TRBJ1-1, with 7 bases aligning to TRBD1. The J segment lost 0 bases and the V segment lost 5 bases, leaving 6 bases of the junction unmatched. The V gene's germline CDR1 is MNHNY and CDR2 SVGAGI (reference sequence). CDR3 size: 15 residues. The CDR3 DNA is TGTGCCAGCAGTGGGCCCGGGACAGTGAACACTGAAGCTTTCTTT. Its translation is CASSGPGTVNTEAFF.

This clone came up a few times. The CDR3 region is CASSYGREGSNTEAFF. CDR3 DNA sequence: TGTGCCAGCAGTTACGGAAGGGAGGGATCGAACACTGAAGCTTTCTTT. This chain connects TRBV6-7 to TRBJ1-1; D ambiguous. TRBV6-7 is labeled an ORF, and its function is uncertain. CDR3 size: 16 residues. V was pared by 2 bases and J by 1 base, with 14 bases between.

The chain joins TRBV6-6 to TRBJ2-1; D is possibly TRBD1 (6 bases). The CDR3 totals 14 residues. Germline-derived CDR1 and CDR2 are MNHNY and SVGAGI (reference sequence). Trimming took 5 bases from V and 0 from J, leaving 8 bases between them. The CDR3 DNA follows: TGTGCCAGCAGTCCGGACAGCTCCTACAATGAGCAGTTCTTC. Protein sequence: CASSPDSSYNEQFF.

V gene TRBV5-1 combines with J gene TRBJ1-1; D gene unclear. The V end was cut by 4 bases, the J end by 1 base, with 11 bases between. The germline V gene encodes CDR1 SGHRS and CDR2 YFSETQ. This CDR3 is built from 14 residues. The CDR3 DNA reads as TGCGCCAGCAGCGACCGGACGGCGAACACTGAAGCTTTCTTT. This translates into CASSDRTANTEAFF.